These 17 T cell receptor beta chains came from one sample sequenced in a study of Graves' ophthalmopathy and Graves' hyperthyroidism. Researchers took RNA transcripts and amplified TCR beta CDR3 regions from them. The library came from an HTBI-primed first-round RT-PCR and a second-round multiplex PCR. TCRdb re-analysed the multiplex PCR reads in MiXCR, keeping a single row per CDR3 protein. The sample gives 450,000 to 600,000 distinct CDR3 sequences, 35% to 45% of which show up once; 3.5% to 4.5% is in the top ten. Sequencing was done on a sample of peripheral blood or thyroid tissue (not recorded which). The receptors shown here come from an adult man with Graves' hyperthyroidism.

The chain recombines TRBV5-6 with TRBJ2-2; D is undetermined. In germline, CDR1 is SGHDT, CDR2 YYEEEE. This CDR3 is built from 14 residues. Deletions cut 7 bases from V and 0 bases from J, with 10 bases between. The CDR3 sequence is CASAPLANTGELFF. The CDR3 nucleotides read TGTGCCAGCGCCCCTCTAGCGAACACCGGGGAGCTGTTTTTT.

About this clonotype itself: An end of the junction does not agree with germline; a read error may underlie this. In nucleotides, the CDR3 is TGTGCCAGCAGCTTGGGGGGCAGCCTCATGAACACTGAAGCTTCCTTT. It codes for CASSLGGSLMNTEASF. This chain uses TRBV5-4 with TRBJ1-1, with D possibly TRBD1 on 5 matching bases. Germline V gene lookup returns CDR1 SGHNT and CDR2 YYREEE (reference sequence). There are 16 residues in the CDR3.

The DNA for the CDR3 is TGTGCCAGCAGTGATTGGGGGGCGGGCAATCAGCCCCAGCATTTT. Protein sequence: CASSDWGAGNQPQHF. V usage is TRBV2 and J usage is TRBJ1-5; a weak D match, TRBD1 (6 bases). The CDR3 length is 15 residues. V lost 3 bases and J lost 2, with 11 bases in between. Germline CDR1 SNHLY, CDR2 FYNNEI.

This clonotype was seen ten or more times. V is TRBV29-1 and J is TRBJ2-2, with 7 bases lining up with TRBD1. V was pared by 6 bases and J by 0 bases, with 7 bases of the junction left unmatched. CDR1 is SQVTM, CDR2 ANQGSEA, per germline. The CDR3 is 15 amino acids. The CDR3 loop reads CSVLPTGPNTGELFF. The CDR3 DNA reads as TGCAGCGTCCTCCCGACAGGGCCGAACACCGGGGAGCTGTTTTTT.

Worth noting for this clonotype: A much larger clone lies a single base off, so this may be a read error. The chain recombines TRBV20-1 with TRBJ2-7; the match to TRBD1 covers 8 bases. The CDR3 spans 13 residues. Unmatched junction bases numbered 2, after V lost 4 bases and J lost 0 bases. Germline values: CDR1 DFQATT, CDR2 SNEGSKA (reference sequence). The CDR3 is CSAKGTGSYEQYF. The CDR3 DNA reads as TGCAGTGCTAAAGGGACAGGCTCCTACGAGCAGTACTTC.

This clonotype was picked up a small number of times. The rearrangement joins TRBV7-9 to TRBJ1-1, with a weak D call TRBD1 (5 bases). Per the germline V gene, CDR1 is SEHNR and CDR2 is FQNEAQ (reference sequence). The germline V and J ends were trimmed by 2 bases and 1 base, with 17 bases remaining between them. CDR3 length: 17 amino acids. The CDR3 DNA follows: TGTGCCAGCAGCTTACTTGGGACCGCGAGACCGAACACTGAAGCTTTCTTT. Translation: CASSLLGTARPNTEAFF.

This clonotype was picked up many times. The V and J genes are TRBV24-1 and TRBJ2-2, with a weak D call TRBD1 (5 bases). The V gene lost 3 bases and the J gene lost 1 base, with 14 bases spanning the gap. This CDR3 has 17 amino acids. Per germline, CDR1 KGHDR and CDR2 SFDVKD. The CDR3 spells CATSDPRGGQNTGELFF. As DNA, the CDR3 is TGTGCCACCAGTGATCCTAGGGGCGGCCAGAACACCGGGGAGCTGTTTTTT.

This clonotype was found once. This chain links TRBV14 with TRBJ2-5; D is possibly TRBD1 or TRBD2 (5 bases each). The CDR3 has 13 amino acids. V lost 3 bases and J lost 9, with 14 bases in between. Germline V CDR1 and CDR2: SGHDN, FVKESK. CDR3 residues: CASSHATGTPQYF. As DNA, the CDR3 is TGTGCCAGCAGCCATGCTACCGGGACCCCCCAGTACTTC.

A word on this clonotype: A much larger clone differs by one base, so this may be a read error. The chain combines TRBV19 with TRBJ1-1; TRBD1 agrees at 12 bases. The trim removed 11 bases at V and 5 bases at J, leaving 12 bases unmatched. The CDR3 totals 15 residues. Germline-derived CDR1 and CDR2 are LNHDA and SQIVND (reference sequence). The CDR3, as DNA: TGTGCCGGTGTTTATCGGGACAGGGGGCCAACTGAAGCTTTCTTT. Residues: CAGVYRDRGPTEAFF.

This clonotype was found many times. The genes are TRBV10-3 and TRBJ2-7, with D tentatively TRBD1 (6 bases). V lost 2 bases and J 0 bases, leaving 8 bases between the germline ends. Germline assignment: CDR1 ENHRY and CDR2 SYGVKD. CDR3 length: 14 residues. The CDR3 protein is CAISEGRGSYEQYF. The CDR3, as DNA: TGTGCCATCAGTGAGGGCAGGGGCTCCTACGAGCAGTACTTC.

This clonotype showed up just a few times. The chain uses TRBV19 and TRBJ1-6; 7 bases are a match to TRBD1. Trimming took 4 bases from V and 9 from J; bases not matched to a gene: 9. The length of the CDR3 is 15 residues. CDR1 is LNHDA, CDR2 SQIVND, per germline (reference sequence). As DNA, the CDR3 is TGTGCCAGTAGTACCTTTCGGACAGGTCTTTCACCCCTCCACTTT. This sequence encodes CASSTFRTGLSPLHF.

The rearrangement joins TRBV25-1 to TRBJ1-4, with 7 nucleotides matching TRBD1. The germline gives CDR1 MGHDK, CDR2 SYGVNS. The CDR3 totals 15 residues. With 4 bases clipped from V and 8 bases from J, the junction kept 10 bases outside the gene matches. CDR3 DNA sequence: TGTGCCAGCAGTGCCTTTACAGGGGACGTAGAAAAACTGTTTTTT. As protein: CASSAFTGDVEKLFF.

Turning to this clonotype: A much larger clone is a single base away; this may be a read error. This chain connects TRBV2 to TRBJ1-1, with unresolved D. The CDR3 totals 14 residues. Germline loops: CDR1 SNHLY, CDR2 FYNNEI. The CDR3 nucleotides are TGTGCCAGCACTCCCTTGGGCAAGAACGCTGAAGCTTTCTTT. Protein: CASTPLGKNAEAFF.

The V call is TRBV19, the J call TRBJ1-5; a possible D gene is TRBD1 (6 bases). The CDR3 covers 15 residues. The germline CDR1 and CDR2 sequences are LNHDA and SQIVND (reference sequence). Trimming took off 1 base at V and 5 bases at J, with 12 bases between the two ends. The CDR3, as DNA: TGTGCCAGTAGTATAGGCACAGGGACCTATCAGCCCCAGCATTTT. Protein: CASSIGTGTYQPQHF.

As concerns this clonotype: A read error may explain this, as a much larger clone is one base away. The V and J genes are TRBV7-9 and TRBJ2-7, with a weak D call TRBD2 (6 bases). The CDR3 runs to 14 residues. Germline lookup yields CDR1 SEHNR and CDR2 FQNEAQ (reference sequence). V lost 3 bases and J 2 bases, leaving 11 bases between the germline ends. CDR3 bases: TGTGCCAGCAGCTTCCGGGACTTAACCTACGAGCAGTACTTC. Translating it yields CASSFRDLTYEQYF.

This clonotype was detected only once. The rearrangement joins TRBV6-4 to TRBJ2-7, with 11 bases identical to TRBD1. The DNA end favors TRBJ2-1, so the J call may be wrong. The germline CDR1 and CDR2 sequences are MRHNA and SNTAGT. This CDR3 is 11 amino acids long. The CDR3 protein is CATGTGGEQFF. CDR3 bases: TGTGCCACCGGGACAGGGGGTGAGCAGTTCTTC.

The CDR3 spells CASSQVRLAGGFQETQYF. The CDR3 bases are TGCGCCAGCAGCCAAGTCCGACTAGCGGGGGGGTTTCAAGAGACCCAGTACTTC. The V and J genes are TRBV5-1 and TRBJ2-5; 14 bases line up with TRBD2. The CDR3 extends over 18 amino acids. Per germline, CDR1 SGHRS and CDR2 YFSETQ. Losses at the gene ends were 4 bases for V and 2 bases for J; bases not matched to a gene: 10.